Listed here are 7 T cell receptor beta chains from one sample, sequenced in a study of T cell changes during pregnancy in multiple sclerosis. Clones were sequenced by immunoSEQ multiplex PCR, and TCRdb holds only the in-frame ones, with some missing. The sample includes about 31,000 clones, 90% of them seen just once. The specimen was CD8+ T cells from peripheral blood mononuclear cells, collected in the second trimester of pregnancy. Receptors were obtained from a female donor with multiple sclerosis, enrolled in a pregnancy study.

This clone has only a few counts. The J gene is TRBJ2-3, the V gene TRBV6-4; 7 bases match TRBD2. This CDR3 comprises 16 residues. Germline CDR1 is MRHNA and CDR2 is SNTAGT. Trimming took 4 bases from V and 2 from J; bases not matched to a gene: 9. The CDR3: CASSASPGLFTDTQYF. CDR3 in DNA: TGTGCCAGCAGTGCCTCCCCGGGACTATTCACAGATACGCAGTATTTT.

The CDR3 is CASSKVTSGSSYEQYF. The CDR3 DNA follows: TGTGCCAGCAGCAAGGTAACTAGCGGGAGCTCCTACGAGCAGTACTTC. The V and J genes are TRBV5-4 and TRBJ2-7; 11 bases agree with TRBD2. Per the germline V gene, CDR1 is SGHNT and CDR2 is YYREEE (reference sequence). The trim removed 4 bases at V and 0 bases at J, leaving 6 bases unmatched. The CDR3 has 16 amino acids.

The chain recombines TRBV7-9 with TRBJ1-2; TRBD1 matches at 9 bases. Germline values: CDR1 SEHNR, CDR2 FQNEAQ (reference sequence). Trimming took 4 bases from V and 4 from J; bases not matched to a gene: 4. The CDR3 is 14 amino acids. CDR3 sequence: CASSSTGGFYGYTF. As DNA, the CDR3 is TGTGCCAGCAGCTCGACAGGGGGTTTCTATGGCTACACCTTC.

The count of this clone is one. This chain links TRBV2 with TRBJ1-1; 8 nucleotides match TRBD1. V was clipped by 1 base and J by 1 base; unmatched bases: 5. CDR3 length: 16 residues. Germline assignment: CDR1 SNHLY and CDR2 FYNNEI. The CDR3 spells CASSEGQGAWNTEAFF. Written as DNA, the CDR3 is TGTGCCAGCAGTGAAGGGCAGGGGGCTTGGAACACTGAAGCTTTCTTT.

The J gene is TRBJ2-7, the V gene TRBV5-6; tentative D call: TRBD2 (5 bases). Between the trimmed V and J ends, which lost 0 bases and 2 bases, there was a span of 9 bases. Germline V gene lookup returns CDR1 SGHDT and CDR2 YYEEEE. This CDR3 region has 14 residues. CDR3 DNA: TGTGCCAGCAGCTTGGGAGACGGGACCTACGAGCAGTACTTC. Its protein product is CASSLGDGTYEQYF.

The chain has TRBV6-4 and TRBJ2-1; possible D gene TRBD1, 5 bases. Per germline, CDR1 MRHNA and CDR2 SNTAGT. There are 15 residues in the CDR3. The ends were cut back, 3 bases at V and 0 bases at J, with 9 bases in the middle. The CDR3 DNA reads TGTGCCAGCAGTGAAGGGGTTAGCTCCTACAATGAGCAGTTCTTC. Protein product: CASSEGVSSYNEQFF.

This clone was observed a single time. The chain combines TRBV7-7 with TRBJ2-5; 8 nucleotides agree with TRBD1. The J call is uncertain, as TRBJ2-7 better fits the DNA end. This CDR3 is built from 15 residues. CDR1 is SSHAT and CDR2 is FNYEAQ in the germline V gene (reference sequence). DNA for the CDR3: TGTGCCAGCAGCTTTCGGACAGGGTTGGCCTACGAGCAGTACTTC. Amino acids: CASSFRTGLAYEQYF.